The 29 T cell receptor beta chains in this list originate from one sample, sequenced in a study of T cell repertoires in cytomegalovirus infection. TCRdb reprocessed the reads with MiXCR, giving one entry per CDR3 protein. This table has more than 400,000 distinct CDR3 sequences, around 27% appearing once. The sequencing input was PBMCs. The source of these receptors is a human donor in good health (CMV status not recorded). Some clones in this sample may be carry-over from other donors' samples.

CDR3 sequence (DNA): TGCAGTGCTAGAGATACGGCTAGCGGCAATGAGCAGTTCTTC. This encodes CSARDTASGNEQFF. V gene TRBV20-1 combines with J gene TRBJ2-1; TRBD2 matches at 7 bases. Germline loops: CDR1 DFQATT, CDR2 SNEGSKA (reference sequence). Trimming at V came to 0 bases and at J to 6 bases, leaving 5 bases not matched to a gene. The CDR3 sequence is 14 residues long.

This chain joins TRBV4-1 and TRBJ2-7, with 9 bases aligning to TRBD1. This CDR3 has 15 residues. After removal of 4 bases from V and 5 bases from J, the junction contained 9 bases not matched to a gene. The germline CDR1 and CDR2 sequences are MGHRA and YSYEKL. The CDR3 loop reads CASSLKQGASHEQYF. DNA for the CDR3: TGCGCCAGCAGCCTAAAACAGGGGGCGAGCCACGAGCAGTACTTC.

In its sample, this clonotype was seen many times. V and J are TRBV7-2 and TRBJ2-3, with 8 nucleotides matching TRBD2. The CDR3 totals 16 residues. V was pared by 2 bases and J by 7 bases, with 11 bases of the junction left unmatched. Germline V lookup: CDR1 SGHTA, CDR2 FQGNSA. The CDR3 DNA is TGTGCCAGCAGCTTAAATGGCGGGAGGAGTAGGAATACGCAGTATTTT. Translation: CASSLNGGRSRNTQYF.

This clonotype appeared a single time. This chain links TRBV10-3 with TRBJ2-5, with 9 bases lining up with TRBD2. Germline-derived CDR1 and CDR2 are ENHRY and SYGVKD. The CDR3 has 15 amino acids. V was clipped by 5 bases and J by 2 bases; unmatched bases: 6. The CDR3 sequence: CAISPLAGVQETQYF. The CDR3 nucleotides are TGTGCCATCAGTCCACTAGCGGGTGTACAAGAGACCCAGTACTTC.

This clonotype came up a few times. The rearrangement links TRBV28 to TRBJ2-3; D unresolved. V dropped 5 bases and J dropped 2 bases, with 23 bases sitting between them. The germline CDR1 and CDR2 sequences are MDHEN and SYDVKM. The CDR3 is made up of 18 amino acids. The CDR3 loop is CASSLPLWRLSITDTQYF. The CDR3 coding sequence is TGTGCCAGCAGTCTCCCGCTTTGGCGCCTATCTATCACAGATACGCAGTATTTT.

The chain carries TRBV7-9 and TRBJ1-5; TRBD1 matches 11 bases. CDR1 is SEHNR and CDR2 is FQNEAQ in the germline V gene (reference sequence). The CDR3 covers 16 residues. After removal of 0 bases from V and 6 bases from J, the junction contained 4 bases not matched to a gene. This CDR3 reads CASSLAGTGGSQPQHF. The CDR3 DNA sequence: TGTGCCAGCAGCTTAGCCGGGACAGGGGGAAGTCAGCCCCAGCATTTT.

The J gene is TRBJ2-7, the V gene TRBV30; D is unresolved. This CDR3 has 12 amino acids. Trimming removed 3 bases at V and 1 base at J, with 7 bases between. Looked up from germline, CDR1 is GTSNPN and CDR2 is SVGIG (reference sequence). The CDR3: CAWSLTSYEQYF. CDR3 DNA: TGTGCCTGGAGCCTCACTTCCTACGAGCAGTACTTC.

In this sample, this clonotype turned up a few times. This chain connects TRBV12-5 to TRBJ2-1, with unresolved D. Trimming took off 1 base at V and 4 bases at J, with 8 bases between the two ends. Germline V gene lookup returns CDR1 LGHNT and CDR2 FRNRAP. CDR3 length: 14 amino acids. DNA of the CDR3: TGTGCTAGTGGTTTGGGACTCGCTTACAATGAGCAGTTCTTC. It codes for CASGLGLAYNEQFF.

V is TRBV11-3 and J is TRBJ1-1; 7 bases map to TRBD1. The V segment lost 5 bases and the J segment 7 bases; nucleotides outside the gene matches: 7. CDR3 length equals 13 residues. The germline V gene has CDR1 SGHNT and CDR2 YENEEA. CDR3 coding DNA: TGTGCCAGCAGCCAAGGGACAGCATATGAAGCTTTCTTT. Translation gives CASSQGTAYEAFF.

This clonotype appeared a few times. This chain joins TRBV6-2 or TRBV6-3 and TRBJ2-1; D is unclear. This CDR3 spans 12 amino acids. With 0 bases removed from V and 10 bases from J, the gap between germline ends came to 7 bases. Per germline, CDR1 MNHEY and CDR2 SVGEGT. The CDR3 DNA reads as TGTGCCAGCAGTTACTCGGTCCACGAGCAGTTCTTC. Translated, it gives CASSYSVHEQFF.

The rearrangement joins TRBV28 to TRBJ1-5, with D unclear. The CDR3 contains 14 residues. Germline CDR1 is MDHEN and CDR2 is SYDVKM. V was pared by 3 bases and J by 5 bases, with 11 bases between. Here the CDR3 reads CASSFLTGHQPQHF. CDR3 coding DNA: TGTGCCAGCAGTTTTCTTACCGGGCATCAGCCCCAGCATTTT.

The CDR3 region is CASSQRQKNIQYF. The CDR3 nucleotides are TGTGCCAGCAGCCAAAGACAAAAAAACATTCAGTACTTC. This chain links TRBV14 with TRBJ2-4; D uncertain. The CDR3 spans 13 residues. V was pared by 2 bases and J by 4 bases, with 6 bases between. Germline loops: CDR1 SGHDN, CDR2 FVKESK.

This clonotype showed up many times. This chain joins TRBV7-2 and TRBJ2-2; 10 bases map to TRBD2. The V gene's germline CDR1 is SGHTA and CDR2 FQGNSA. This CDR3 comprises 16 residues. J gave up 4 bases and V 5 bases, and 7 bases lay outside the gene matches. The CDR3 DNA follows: TGTGCCAGCAGCCGGTTAGCGGGAGGTGTCACCGGGGAGCTGTTTTTT. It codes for CASSRLAGGVTGELFF.

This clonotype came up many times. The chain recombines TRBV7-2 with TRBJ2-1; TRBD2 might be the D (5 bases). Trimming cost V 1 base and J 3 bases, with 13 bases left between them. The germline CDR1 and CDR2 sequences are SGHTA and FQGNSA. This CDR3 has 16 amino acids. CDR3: CASSLGGLAHYNEQFF. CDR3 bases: TGTGCCAGCAGCTTAGGAGGCCTAGCTCACTACAATGAGCAGTTCTTC.

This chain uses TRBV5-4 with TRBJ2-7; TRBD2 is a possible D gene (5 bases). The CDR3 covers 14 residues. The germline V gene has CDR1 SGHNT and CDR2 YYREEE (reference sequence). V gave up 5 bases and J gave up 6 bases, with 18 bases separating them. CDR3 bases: TGTGCCAGCAGTCGGAATGAGGGTTGGGGCGAGCAGTACTTC. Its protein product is CASSRNEGWGEQYF.

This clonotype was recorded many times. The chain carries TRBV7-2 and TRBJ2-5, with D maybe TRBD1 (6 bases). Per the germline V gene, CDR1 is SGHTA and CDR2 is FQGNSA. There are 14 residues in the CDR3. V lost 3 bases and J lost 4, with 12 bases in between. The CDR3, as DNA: TGTGCCAGCAGCTTTCAACAGGGTAGAGAGACCCAGTACTTC. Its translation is CASSFQQGRETQYF.

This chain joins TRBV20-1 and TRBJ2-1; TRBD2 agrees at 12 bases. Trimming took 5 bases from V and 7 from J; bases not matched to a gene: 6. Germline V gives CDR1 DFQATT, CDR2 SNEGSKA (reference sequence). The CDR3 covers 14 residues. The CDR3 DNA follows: TGCAGTGCTGGAAAACTAGCGGGGGGAAATGAGCAGTTCTTC. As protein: CSAGKLAGGNEQFF.

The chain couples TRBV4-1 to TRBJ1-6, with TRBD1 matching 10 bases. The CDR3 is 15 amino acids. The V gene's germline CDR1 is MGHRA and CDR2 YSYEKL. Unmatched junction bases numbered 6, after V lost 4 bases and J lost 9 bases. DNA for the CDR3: TGCGCCAGCAGCCCAGTGGGGACAGGGGTTTCACCCCTCCACTTT. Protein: CASSPVGTGVSPLHF.

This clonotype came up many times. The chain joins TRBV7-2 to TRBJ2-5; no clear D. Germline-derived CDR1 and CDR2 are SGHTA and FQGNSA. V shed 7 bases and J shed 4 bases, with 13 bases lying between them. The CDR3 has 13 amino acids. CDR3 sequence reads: CASTRQGRETQYF. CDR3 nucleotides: TGTGCCAGCACCCGACAAGGCAGAGAGACCCAGTACTTC.

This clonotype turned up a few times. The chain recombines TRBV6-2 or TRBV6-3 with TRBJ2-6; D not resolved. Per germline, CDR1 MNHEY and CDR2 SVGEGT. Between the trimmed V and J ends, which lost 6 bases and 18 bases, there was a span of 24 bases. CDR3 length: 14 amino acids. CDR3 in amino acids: CASSPAQIPGMSTF. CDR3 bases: TGTGCCAGCAGCCCCGCACAGATCCCCGGTATGTCGACTTTC.

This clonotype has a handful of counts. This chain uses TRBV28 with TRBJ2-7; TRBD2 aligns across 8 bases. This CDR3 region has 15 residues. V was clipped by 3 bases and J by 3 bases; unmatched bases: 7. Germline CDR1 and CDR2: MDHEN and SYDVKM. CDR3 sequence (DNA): TGTGCCAGCAGTTTGCCGGGAGGGATTGTCTACGAGCAGTACTTC. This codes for CASSLPGGIVYEQYF. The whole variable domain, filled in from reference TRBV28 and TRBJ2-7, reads DVKVTQSSRYLVKRTGEKVFLECVQDMDHENMFWYRQDPGLGLRLIYFSYDVKMKEKGDIPEGYSVSREKKERFSLILESASTNQTSMYLCASSLPGGIVYEQYFGPGTRLTVT.

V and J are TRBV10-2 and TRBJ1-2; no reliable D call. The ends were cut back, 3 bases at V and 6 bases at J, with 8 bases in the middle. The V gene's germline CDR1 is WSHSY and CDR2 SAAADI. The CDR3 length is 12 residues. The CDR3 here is CASSELFHGYTF. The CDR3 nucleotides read TGCGCCAGCAGTGAATTATTTCATGGCTACACCTTC.

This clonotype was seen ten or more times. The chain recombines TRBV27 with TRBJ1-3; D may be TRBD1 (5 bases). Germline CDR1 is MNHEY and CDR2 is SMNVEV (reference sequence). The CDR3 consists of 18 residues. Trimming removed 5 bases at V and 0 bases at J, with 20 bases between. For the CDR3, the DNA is TGTGCCAGCAGTCCGAGGGCGGGGCCGTTGCCCTCTGGAAACACCATATATTTT. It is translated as CASSPRAGPLPSGNTIYF.

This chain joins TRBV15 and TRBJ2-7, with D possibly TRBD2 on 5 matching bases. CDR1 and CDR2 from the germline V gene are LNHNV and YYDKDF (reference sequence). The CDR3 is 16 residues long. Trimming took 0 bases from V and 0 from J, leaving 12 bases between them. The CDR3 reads CATSRDDVGSSYEQYF. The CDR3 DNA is TGTGCCACCAGCAGAGATGATGTGGGGAGCTCCTACGAGCAGTACTTC.

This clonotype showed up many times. CDR3: CASSGGGVGVDTQYF. CDR3 DNA: TGTGCCAGCAGCGGGGGCGGGGTCGGGGTGGATACGCAGTATTTT. The chain has TRBV7-2 and TRBJ2-3; TRBD1 or TRBD2 may be the D gene (6 bases each). CDR1 is SGHTA and CDR2 is FQGNSA in the germline V gene. V lost 5 bases to trimming and J lost 6 bases, with 18 bases between them. The CDR3 runs 15 residues.

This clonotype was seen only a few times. CDR3 DNA: TGTGCCATCAGTGGCAAAGGGACAGAACAAGAGACCCAGTACTTC. This sequence encodes CAISGKGTEQETQYF. The rearrangement joins TRBV10-3 to TRBJ2-5, with 7 bases fitting TRBD1. CDR1 ENHRY and CDR2 SYGVKD come from the germline V gene. With 4 bases clipped from V and 2 bases from J, the junction kept 7 bases outside the gene matches. The CDR3 runs 15 residues.

The CDR3: CASSFEVVYEQYF. The CDR3 nucleotides read TGTGCCAGCAGCTTCGAAGTCGTCTACGAGCAGTACTTC. The J gene is TRBJ2-7, the V gene TRBV7-2; D remains unclear. This CDR3 contains 13 residues. V lost 3 bases and J 3 bases, leaving 9 bases between the germline ends. The germline CDR1 and CDR2 sequences are SGHTA and FQGNSA.

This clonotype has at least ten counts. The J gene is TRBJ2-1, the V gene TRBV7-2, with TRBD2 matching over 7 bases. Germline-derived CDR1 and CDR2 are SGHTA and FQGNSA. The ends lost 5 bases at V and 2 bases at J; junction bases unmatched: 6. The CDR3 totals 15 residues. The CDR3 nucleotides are TGTGCCAGCAGCCTTGGGGAGGGAGCCTACAATGAGCAGTTCTTC. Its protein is CASSLGEGAYNEQFF.

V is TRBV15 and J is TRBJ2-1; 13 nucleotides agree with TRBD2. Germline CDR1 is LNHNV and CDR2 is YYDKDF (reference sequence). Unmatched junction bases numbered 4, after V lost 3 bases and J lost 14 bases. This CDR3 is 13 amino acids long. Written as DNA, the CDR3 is TGTGCCACCAGCAGCACCGGACTAGCGGGGGAGTTCTTC. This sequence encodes CATSSTGLAGEFF. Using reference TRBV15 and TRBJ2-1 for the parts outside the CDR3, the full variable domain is DAMVIQNPRYQVTQFGKPVTLSCSQTLNHNVMYWYQQKSSQAPKLLFHYYDKDFNNEADTPDNFQSRRPNTSFCFLDIRSPGLGDTAMYLCATSSTGLAGEFFGPGTRLTVL.